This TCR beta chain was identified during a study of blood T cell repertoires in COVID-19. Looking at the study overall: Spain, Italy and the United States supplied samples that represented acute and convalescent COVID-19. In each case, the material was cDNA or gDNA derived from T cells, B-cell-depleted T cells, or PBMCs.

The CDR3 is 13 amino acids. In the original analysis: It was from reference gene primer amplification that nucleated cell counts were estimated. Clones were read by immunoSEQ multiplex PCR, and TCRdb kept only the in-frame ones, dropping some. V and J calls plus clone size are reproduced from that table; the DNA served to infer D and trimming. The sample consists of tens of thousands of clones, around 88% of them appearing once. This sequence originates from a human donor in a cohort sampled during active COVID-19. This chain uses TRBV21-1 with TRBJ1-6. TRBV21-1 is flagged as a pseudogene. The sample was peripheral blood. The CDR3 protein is CASSKVSPSPLHF. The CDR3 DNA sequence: TGTGCCAGCAGCAAAGTGTCTCCCTCACCCCTCCACTTT.